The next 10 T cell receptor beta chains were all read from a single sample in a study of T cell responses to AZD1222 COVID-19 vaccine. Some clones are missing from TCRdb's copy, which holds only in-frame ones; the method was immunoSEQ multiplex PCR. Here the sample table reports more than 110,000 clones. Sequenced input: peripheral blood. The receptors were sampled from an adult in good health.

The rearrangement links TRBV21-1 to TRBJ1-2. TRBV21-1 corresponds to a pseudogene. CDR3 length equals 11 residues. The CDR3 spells CASSKTWGYTF. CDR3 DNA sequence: TGTGCCAGCAGCAAAACGTGGGGCTACACCTTC.

The CDR3 nucleotides read TGTGCCAGCAGCTATAGACAAGCGGGCTCACCCCTCCACTTT. Protein sequence: CASSYRQAGSPLHF. The chain is built from TRBV6-5 and TRBJ1-6, with unresolved D. CDR1 and CDR2 from the germline V gene are MNHEY and SVGAGI. This CDR3 has 14 amino acids. V dropped 6 bases and J dropped 10 bases, with 16 bases sitting between them.

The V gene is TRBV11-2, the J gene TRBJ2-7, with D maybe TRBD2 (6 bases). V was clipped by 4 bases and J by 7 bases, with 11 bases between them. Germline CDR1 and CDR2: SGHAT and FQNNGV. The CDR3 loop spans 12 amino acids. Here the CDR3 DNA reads TGTGCCAGCAGCTGGGAGGTGGGGGAGCAGTACTTC. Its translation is CASSWEVGEQYF.

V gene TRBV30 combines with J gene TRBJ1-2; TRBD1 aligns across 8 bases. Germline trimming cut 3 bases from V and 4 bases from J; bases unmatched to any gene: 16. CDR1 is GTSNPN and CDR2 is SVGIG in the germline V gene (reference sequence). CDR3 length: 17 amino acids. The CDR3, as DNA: TGTGCCTGGAGGAAATTAGGACAGGGCAGTCCAGGCTATGGCTACACCTTC. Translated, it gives CAWRKLGQGSPGYGYTF.

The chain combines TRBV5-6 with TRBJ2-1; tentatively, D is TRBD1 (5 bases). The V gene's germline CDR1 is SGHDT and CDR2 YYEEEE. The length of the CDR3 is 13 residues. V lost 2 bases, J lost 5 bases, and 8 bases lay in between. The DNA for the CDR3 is TGTGCCAGCAGCTTCAGGGATAACAATGAGCAGTTCTTC. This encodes CASSFRDNNEQFF.

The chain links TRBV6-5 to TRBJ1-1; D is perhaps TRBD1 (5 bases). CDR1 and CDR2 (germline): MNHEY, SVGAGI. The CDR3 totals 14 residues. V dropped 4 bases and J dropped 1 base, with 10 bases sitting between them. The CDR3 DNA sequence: TGTGCCAGCAGTTGGGGCGCAGAGAACACTGAAGCTTTCTTT. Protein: CASSWGAENTEAFF.

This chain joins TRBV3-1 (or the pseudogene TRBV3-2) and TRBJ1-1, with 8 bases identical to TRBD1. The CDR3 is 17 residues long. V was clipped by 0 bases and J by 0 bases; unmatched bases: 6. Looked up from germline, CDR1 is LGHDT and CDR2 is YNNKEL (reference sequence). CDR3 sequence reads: CASSQDWWTGMNTEAFF. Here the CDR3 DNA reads TGTGCCAGCAGCCAAGACTGGTGGACAGGGATGAACACTGAAGCTTTCTTT.

This chain's CDR3 is CAWSVLRGGGGRDTQYF. The CDR3 DNA is TGTGCCTGGAGTGTACTCAGGGGCGGAGGTGGAAGAGATACGCAGTATTTT. The chain has TRBV30 and TRBJ2-3, with a weak D call TRBD1 (6 bases). The V end was cut by 0 bases, the J end by 5 bases, with 21 bases between. This CDR3 has 17 residues. CDR1 is GTSNPN and CDR2 is SVGIG in the germline V gene (reference sequence).

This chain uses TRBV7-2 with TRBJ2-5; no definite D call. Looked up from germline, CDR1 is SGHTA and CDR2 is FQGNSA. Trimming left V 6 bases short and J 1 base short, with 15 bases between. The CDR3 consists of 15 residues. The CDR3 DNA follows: TGTGCCAGCAGAATCACTCCGGAAATCCAAGAGACCCAGTACTTC. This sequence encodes CASRITPEIQETQYF.

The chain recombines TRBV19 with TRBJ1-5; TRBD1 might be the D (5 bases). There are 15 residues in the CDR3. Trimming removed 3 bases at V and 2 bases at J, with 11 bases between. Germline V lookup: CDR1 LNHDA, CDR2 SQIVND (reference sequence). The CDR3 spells CASSIEGYGNQPQHF. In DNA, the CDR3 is TGTGCCAGTAGTATTGAGGGGTACGGCAATCAGCCCCAGCATTTT.